This T cell receptor (beta chain) was documented in a study of blood T cell repertoires in COVID-19. Study at large: From T cells, B-cell-depleted T cells, or PBMCs came the material, which was cDNA or gDNA.

In the authors' methods: Amplification of reference gene primers was used by the study to estimate nucleated cell counts. Clones were sequenced by immunoSEQ multiplex PCR, and TCRdb holds only the in-frame ones, with some missing. V, J and clone size are those of that table, while D and trimming were read from the DNA. The repertoire consists of a few hundred thousand clones, with roughly 84% occurring once and the leading ten covering about 3%. Per germline, CDR1 MDHEN and CDR2 SYDVKM. J was trimmed by 2 bases and V by 5 bases; bases with no gene match: 8. The length of the CDR3 is 16 residues. This receptor was obtained from a woman aged 18-29 years with acute or convalescent COVID-19. Sequencing was carried out using peripheral blood. The chain has TRBV28 and TRBJ2-7; 11 bases line up with TRBD2. In nucleotides, the CDR3 is TGTGCCAGCAGTCTCCCGACTAGCGGGGAAACCTACGAGCAGTACTTC. It yields the protein CASSLPTSGETYEQYF.